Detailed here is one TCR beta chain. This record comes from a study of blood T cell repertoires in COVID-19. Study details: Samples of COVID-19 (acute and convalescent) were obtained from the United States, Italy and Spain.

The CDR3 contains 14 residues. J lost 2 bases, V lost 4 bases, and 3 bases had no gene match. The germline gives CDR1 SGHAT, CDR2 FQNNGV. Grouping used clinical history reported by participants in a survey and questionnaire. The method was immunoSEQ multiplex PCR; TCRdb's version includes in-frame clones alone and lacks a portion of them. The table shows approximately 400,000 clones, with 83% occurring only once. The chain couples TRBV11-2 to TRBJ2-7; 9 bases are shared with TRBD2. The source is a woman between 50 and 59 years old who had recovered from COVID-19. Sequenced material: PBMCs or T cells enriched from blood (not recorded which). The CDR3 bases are TGTGCCAGCAGCTGGACTAGCGTGGCCTACGAGCAGTACTTC. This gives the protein CASSWTSVAYEQYF.